This T cell receptor beta chain originates from a study of CXCR3-negative and CXCR3-positive naive CD8 T cells (dated by TCRdb to the late 2010s). Regarding the complete study: Some 130 million TRB reads were obtained in total, roughly 1.5 +/- 0.3 million reads per library. The diversity and physicochemical repertoire analyses included around 10 donors pooled from two independent experiments. TRBV-TRBJ cluster analysis included naive subsets from roughly 5 donors and memory cells from 3 donors. Overall results and qualifications from the work: Surface CD5, linked to self-reactivity in mice, was comparable between naive subsets; TCR interaction strength was therefore also inferred from TRB CDR3 physicochemical properties. Freshly isolated PBMCs were used for most assays because CXCR3 expression partially decreased after cryopreservation. Naive CXCR3-negative and CXCR3-positive cells from the same donor showed similar TRBV-TRBJ usage, whereas memory cells showed distinct patterns. Comparably high repertoire diversity was found in both naive subsets, whereas much lower repertoire diversity was found in memory CD8+ T cells. Compared with CXCR3-negative naive cells, CXCR3-positive naive cells had TRB CDR3s with higher hydrophobicity (lower Kidera factor 4), lower energy, and higher strength and volume indices.

For sequencing, a NextSeq 550 was employed. The Human TCR Profiling Kit (MiLaboratory) was used to make UMI-labeled 5' RACE TRB cDNA libraries. The full amount of extracted RNA was used for cDNA synthesis, and the full amount of resulting cDNA was used for PCR amplification. Libraries were prepared in parallel using an identical number of PCR cycles. The study's processing was this. With a requirement of at least two reads per UMI, MIGEC and MiXCR extracted about 50,000 +/- 10,000 unique UMI-labeled TRB cDNA molecules per library. On average, each library contained 40,000 +/- 10,000 functional in-frame TRB CDR3 nucleotide clonotypes without stop codons. After downsampling to 5000 UMI-labeled TRB molecules per sample, diversity metrics such as normalized Shannon-Wiener and Chao1 were calculated in VDJtools. For the central five CDR3 residues, VDJtools calculated physicochemical properties weighted by clonotype size, namely interaction energy, strength, volume and Kidera factor 4. Each entry corresponds to one CDR3 protein sequence from reads that TCRdb reprocessed, and DNA is not given. These V and J calls originate from TCRdb's pipeline instead of the authors' own analysis. The sample table gives about 50,000 distinct CDR3 sequences. The top ten clones comprise approximately 0.56% of the sample.

Concerning this clonotype: The target of this receptor is not known.

For every CD8+ T cell subset, a few hundred thousand cells were flow-sorted straight into RLT lysis buffer, and each subset was sorted in triplicate. To exclude memory contaminants, naive CD8+ T cells were stringently defined as CD45RO-CCR7+CD27+CD95-. Using standard density gradient centrifugation, peripheral blood mononuclear cells were isolated from buffy coats. Naive CXCR3-negative and CXCR3-positive CD8+ T cells were flow-sorted on a FACSAria III. Total RNA was extracted from sorted cells with an RNeasy Mini Kit. The CDR3 sequence holds 17 residues, the cysteine and phenylalanine included. The protein alone is recorded here. CDR1 and CDR2, per the germline V gene, are SGHVS and FQNEAQ.

Sequenced material: naive CXCR3+ CD8+ T cells from blood. Per the publication, the cell subset or site label means: CD45RO-CCR7+CD27+CD95- naive CD8+ T cells expressing CXCR3 (TNR3+). The source is a human donor in good health. Some clones in this sample may be carry-over from other donors' samples. The rearrangement combines TRBV7-8 with TRBJ1-5. The encoded CDR3 is CASSLARTTGLFQPQHF.